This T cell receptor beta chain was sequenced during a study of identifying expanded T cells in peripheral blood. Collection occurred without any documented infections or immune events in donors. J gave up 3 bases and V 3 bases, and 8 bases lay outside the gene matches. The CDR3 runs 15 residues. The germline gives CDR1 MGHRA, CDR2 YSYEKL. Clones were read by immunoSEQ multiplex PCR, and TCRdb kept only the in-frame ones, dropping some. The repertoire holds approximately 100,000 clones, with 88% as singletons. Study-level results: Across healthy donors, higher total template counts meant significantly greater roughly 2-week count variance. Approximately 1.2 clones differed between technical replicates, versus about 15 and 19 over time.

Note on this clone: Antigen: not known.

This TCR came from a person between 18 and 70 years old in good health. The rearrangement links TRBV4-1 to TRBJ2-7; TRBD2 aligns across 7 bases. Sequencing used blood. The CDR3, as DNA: TGCGCCAGCAGCCAGCTACTAGCGCAAGGCTACGAGCAGTACTTC. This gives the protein CASSQLLAQGYEQYF.